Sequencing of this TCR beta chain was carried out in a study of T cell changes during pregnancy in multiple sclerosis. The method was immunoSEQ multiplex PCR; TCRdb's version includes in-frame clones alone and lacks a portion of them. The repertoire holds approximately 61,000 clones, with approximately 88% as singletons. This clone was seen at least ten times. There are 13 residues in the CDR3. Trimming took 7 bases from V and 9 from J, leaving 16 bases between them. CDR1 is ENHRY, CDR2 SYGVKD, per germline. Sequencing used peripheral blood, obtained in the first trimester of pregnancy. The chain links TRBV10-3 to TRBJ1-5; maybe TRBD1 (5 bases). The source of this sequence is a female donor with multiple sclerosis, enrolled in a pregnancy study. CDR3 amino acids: CAITTDPGRPQHF. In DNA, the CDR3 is TGTGCCATCACTACCGACCCAGGGCGGCCCCAGCATTTT.